Sequencing of this T cell receptor (beta chain) was carried out in a study of T cell responses to AZD1222 COVID-19 vaccine. Turning to the study itself: Samples with a second dose at about 4 or about 12 weeks were pooled together. Findings and limits, study-wide: Unmutated variant regions reportedly attract nearly half of all spike-specific TCRs. Sampled repertoires all dated from after the peak T cell response. Clonal diversity was possibly underestimated; the donors were predominantly white British and more often female.

The CDR3 is made up of 14 amino acids. Between the trimmed V and J ends, which lost 0 bases and 2 bases, there was a span of 7 bases. CDR1 and CDR2 from the germline V gene are SGHVS and FQNEAQ. Points on this clone: No antigen is known for it.

The table came from immunoSEQ multiplex PCR; TCRdb's copy has only in-frame clones and leaves some out. Here the sample spans some 80,000 clones, about 87% being singletons. The V call is TRBV7-8, the J call TRBJ1-2; D ambiguous. The receptor was isolated from an adult in good health. The sample here was peripheral blood, taken on day 0 of AZD1222 vaccination. The CDR3 nucleotides are TGTGCCAGCAGCTTAGCATCAACCAACTATGGCTACACCTTC. Protein: CASSLASTNYGYTF.